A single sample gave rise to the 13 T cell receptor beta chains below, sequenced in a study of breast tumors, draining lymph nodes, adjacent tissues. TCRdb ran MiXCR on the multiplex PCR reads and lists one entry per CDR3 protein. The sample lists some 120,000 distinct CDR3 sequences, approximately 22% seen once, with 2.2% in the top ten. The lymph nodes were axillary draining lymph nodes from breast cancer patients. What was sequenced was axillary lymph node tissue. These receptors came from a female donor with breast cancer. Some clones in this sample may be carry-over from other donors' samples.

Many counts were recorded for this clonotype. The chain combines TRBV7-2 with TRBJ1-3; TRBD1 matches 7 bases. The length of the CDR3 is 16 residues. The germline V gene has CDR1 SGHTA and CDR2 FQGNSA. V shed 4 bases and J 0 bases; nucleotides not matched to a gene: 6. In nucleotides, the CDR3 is TGTGCCAGCAGCTCCTCGACAGGGCCCTCTGGAAACACCATATATTTT. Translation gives CASSSSTGPSGNTIYF. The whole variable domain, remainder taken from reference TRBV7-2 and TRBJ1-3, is GAGVSQSPSNKVTEKGKDVELRCDPISGHTALYWYRQSLGQGLEFLIYFQGNSAPDKSGLPSDRFSAERTGGSVSTLTIQRTQQEDSAVYLCASSSSTGPSGNTIYFGEGSWLTVV.

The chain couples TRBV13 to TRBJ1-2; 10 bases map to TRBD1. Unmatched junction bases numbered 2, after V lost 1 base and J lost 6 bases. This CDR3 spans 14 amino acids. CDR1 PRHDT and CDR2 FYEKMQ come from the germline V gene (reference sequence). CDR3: CASSLETGGNGYTF. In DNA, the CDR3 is TGTGCCAGCAGCTTAGAGACAGGGGGCAATGGCTACACCTTC.

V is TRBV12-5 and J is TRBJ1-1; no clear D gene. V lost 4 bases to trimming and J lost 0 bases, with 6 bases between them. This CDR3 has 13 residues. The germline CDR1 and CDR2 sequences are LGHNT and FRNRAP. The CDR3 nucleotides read TGTGCTAGTGGTTCAACAATGAACACTGAAGCTTTCTTT. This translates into CASGSTMNTEAFF.

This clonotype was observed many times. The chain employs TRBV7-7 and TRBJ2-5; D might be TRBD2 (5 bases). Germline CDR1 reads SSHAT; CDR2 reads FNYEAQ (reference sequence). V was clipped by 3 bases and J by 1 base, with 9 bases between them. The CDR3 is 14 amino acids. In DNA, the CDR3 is TGTGCCAGCAGCTTGGCGGGTTCCCAAGAGACCCAGTACTTC. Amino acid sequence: CASSLAGSQETQYF.

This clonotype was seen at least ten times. CDR3 sequence: CALTSTGVGEKLFF. The CDR3 nucleotides read TGTGCCTTAACTTCGACAGGGGTGGGTGAAAAACTGTTTTTT. The V gene is TRBV30, the J gene TRBJ1-4, with TRBD1 identical over 8 bases. Germline assignment: CDR1 GTSNPN and CDR2 SVGIG (reference sequence). J was trimmed by 7 bases and V by 7 bases; bases with no gene match: 11. The CDR3 is 14 residues long.

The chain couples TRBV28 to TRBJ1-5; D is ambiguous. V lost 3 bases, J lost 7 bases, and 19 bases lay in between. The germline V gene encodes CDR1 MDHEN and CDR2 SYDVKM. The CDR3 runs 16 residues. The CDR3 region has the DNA TGTGCCAGCAGTTTCCATGTCCGGGCCGGCAGGCAGCCCCAGCATTTT. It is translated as CASSFHVRAGRQPQHF.

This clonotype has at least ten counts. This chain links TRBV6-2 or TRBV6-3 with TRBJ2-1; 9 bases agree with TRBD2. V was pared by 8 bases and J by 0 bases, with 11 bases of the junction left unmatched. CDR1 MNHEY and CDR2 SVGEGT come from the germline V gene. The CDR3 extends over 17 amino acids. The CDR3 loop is CASHEREVPSSYNEQFF. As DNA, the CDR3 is TGTGCCAGCCATGAGCGGGAGGTCCCTAGCTCCTACAATGAGCAGTTCTTC.

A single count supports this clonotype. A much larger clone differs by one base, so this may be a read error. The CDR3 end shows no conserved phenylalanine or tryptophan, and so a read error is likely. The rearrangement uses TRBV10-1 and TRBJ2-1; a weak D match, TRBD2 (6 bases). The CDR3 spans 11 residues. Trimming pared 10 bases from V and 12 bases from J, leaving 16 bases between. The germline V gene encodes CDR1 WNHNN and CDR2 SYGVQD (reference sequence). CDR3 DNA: TGCGCCACCCGTAGCGGAGATGGGCAGTTCCTC. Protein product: CATRSGDGQFL.

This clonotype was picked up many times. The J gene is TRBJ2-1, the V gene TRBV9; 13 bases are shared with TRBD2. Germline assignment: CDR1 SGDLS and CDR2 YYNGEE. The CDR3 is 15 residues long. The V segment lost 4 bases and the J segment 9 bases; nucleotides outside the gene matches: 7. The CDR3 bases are TGTGCCAGCAGCCCCCGGACTAGCGGGAGTGGTGAGCAGTTCTTC. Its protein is CASSPRTSGSGEQFF.

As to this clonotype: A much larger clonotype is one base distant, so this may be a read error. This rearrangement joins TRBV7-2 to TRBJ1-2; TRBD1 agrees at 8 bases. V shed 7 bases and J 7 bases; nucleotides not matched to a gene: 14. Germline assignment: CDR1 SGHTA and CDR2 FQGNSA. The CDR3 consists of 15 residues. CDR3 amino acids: CASNAWTGTSGGYTF. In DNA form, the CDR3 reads TGTGCCAGCAACGCCTGGACAGGGACGAGTGGTGGCTACACCTTC.

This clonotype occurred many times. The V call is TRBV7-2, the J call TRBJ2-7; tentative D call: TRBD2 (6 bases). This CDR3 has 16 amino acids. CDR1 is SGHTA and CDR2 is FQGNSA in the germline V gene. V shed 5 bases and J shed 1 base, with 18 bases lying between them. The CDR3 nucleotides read TGTGCCAGCAGCCCCATCGGGAGCGGATGGTCCTACGAGCAGTACTTC. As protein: CASSPIGSGWSYEQYF.

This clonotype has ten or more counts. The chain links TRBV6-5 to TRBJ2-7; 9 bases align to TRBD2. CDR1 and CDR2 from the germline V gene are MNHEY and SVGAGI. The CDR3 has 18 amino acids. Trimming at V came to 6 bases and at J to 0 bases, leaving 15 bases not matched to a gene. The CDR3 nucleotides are TGTGCCAGCAGCCCGGGGCTAGCGGGATCAAGGAGCTCCTACGAGCAGTACTTC. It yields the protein CASSPGLAGSRSSYEQYF.

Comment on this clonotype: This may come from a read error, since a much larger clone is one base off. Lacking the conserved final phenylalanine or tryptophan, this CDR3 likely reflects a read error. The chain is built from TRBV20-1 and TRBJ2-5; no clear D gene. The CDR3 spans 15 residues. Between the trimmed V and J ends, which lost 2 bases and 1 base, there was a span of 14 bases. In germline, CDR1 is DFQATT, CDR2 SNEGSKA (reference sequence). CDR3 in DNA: TGCAGTGCTAGAACCCCGTTTAGGGTCCAAGAGACCCAGTACCTC. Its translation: CSARTPFRVQETQYL.